A selection of T cell receptor beta chains follows, all from one sample in a study of T cells in Graves' hyperthyroidism and ophthalmopathy. MiXCR, run by TCRdb on the multiplex PCR reads, gives a single entry per CDR3 protein. Of approximately 560,000 distinct CDR3 sequences listed, approximately 14% are singletons. Sequenced material: blood. Source of these receptors: a woman in her 30s with Graves' hyperthyroidism. The CDR3 runs from the conserved cysteine through the conserved F or W. Fields, in order: CDR3 length, D gene, J gene, V gene, clone size, CDR3 protein, CDR3 DNA. The D gene is left open where the match is weak. Size is omitted from some rows. Given values are once, few, many or a class for expanded clones.

length: 14
D: .
J: TRBJ2-1
V: TRBV7-9
size: many
CDR3: CASSWREPYNEQFF
DNA: TGTGCCAGCAGCTGGAGGGAACCCTACAATGAGCAGTTCTTC

length: 17
D: TRBD2
J: TRBJ2-1
V: TRBV9
size: .
CDR3: CASSVYLAGSGSNEQFF
DNA: TGTGCCAGCAGCGTATACTTAGCGGGATCTGGGTCCAATGAGCAGTTCTTC

length: 21
D: TRBD2
J: TRBJ2-1
V: TRBV20-1
size: many
CDR3: CSAREPMVRPSGSYAYNEQFF
DNA: TGCAGTGCTAGAGAACCTATGGTTCGGCCTAGCGGGAGTTATGCCTACAATGAGCAGTTCTTC

length: 14
D: TRBD1
J: TRBJ1-2
V: TRBV7-2
size: many
CDR3: CASSRDRGGDGYTF
DNA: TGTGCCAGCAGCCGGGACAGGGGAGGGGATGGCTACACCTTC

length: 14
D: TRBD1
J: TRBJ2-1
V: TRBV2
size: .
CDR3: CASSARTGANEQFF
DNA: TGTGCCAGCAGTGCGAGAACAGGGGCCAATGAGCAGTTCTTC

length: 15
D: TRBD1
J: TRBJ2-2
V: TRBV6-5
size: few
CDR3: CASSYETGGSGELFF
DNA: TGTGCCAGCAGTTACGAGACAGGGGGCTCCGGGGAGCTGTTTTTT

length: 18
D: TRBD2
J: TRBJ2-1
V: TRBV6-1
size: many
CDR3: CASSPPWGGSKSYNEQFF
DNA: TGTGCCAGCAGTCCCCCCTGGGGCGGGAGTAAATCGTACAATGAGCAGTTCTTC

length: 17
D: TRBD2
J: TRBJ2-1
V: TRBV27
size: many
CDR3: CASSLAYSGRTYNEQFF
DNA: TGTGCCAGCAGTTTAGCCTATAGCGGGAGGACCTACAATGAGCAGTTCTTC

length: 17
D: .
J: TRBJ2-2
V: TRBV7-8
size: many
CDR3: CASRPDTGDTNTGELFF
DNA: TGTGCCAGCAGGCCAGATACAGGAGATACGAACACCGGGGAGCTGTTTTTT

length: 12
D: .
J: TRBJ2-5
V: TRBV20-1
size: .
CDR3: CSARGHQETQYF
DNA: TGCAGTGCTAGGGGTCACCAAGAGACCCAGTACTTC

length: 15
D: TRBD2
J: TRBJ2-2
V: TRBV24-1
size: many
CDR3: CATGGRTSNTGELFF
DNA: TGTGCCACCGGCGGGAGGACCTCGAACACCGGGGAGCTGTTTTTT

length: 16
D: TRBD2
J: TRBJ2-3
V: TRBV7-9
size: many
CDR3: CASSLASGRATDTQYF
DNA: TGTGCCAGCAGCTTGGCTAGCGGGAGAGCCACAGATACGCAGTATTTT

length: 12
D: .
J: TRBJ1-4
V: TRBV6-1
size: .
CDR3: CASSRGGEKLVF
DNA: TGTGCCAGCAGTCGGGGGGGTGAAAAACTGGTTTTT

length: 13
D: .
J: TRBJ1-2
V: TRBV18
size: many
CDR3: CASSPPGNYGYTF
DNA: TGTGCCAGCTCACCACCGGGGAACTATGGCTACACCTTC

length: 13
D: TRBD2
J: TRBJ2-1
V: TRBV18
size: many
CDR3: CASSRQRDEEQFF
DNA: TGTGCCAGCTCACGACAGCGGGATGAAGAGCAGTTCTTC

length: 14
D: .
J: TRBJ1-1
V: TRBV6-2/TRBV6-3
size: .
CDR3: CASSVIRLNTEAFF
DNA: TGTGCCAGTTCGGTCATTAGGTTGAACACTGAAGCTTTCTTT

length: 15
D: TRBD1
J: TRBJ2-7
V: TRBV5-6
size: once
CDR3: CASTLLRDRVTEQYF
DNA: TGTGCCAGCACCTTACTCCGGGACAGGGTGACCGAGCAGTACTTC

length: 18
D: TRBD2
J: TRBJ2-3
V: TRBV20-1
size: .
CDR3: CSARGVTSGRASTDTQYF
DNA: TGCAGTGCTAGAGGTGTGACTAGCGGGAGGGCAAGCACAGATACGCAGTATTTT

length: 14
D: TRBD2
J: TRBJ2-7
V: TRBV5-1
size: few
CDR3: CASTSSGGTYEQYF
DNA: TGCGCCAGCACCTCTAGCGGGGGGACCTACGAGCAGTACTTC

length: 13
D: .
J: TRBJ2-3
V: TRBV12-3/TRBV12-4
size: .
CDR3: CASSLPARDGQYF
DNA: TGTGCCAGCAGTTTACCGGCCCGGGACGGGCAGTATTTT

length: 15
D: TRBD2
J: TRBJ2-1
V: TRBV20-1
size: many
CDR3: CSASGMLAGRNEQFF
DNA: TGCAGTGCTAGCGGAATGTTAGCGGGTCGCAATGAGCAGTTCTTC

length: 12
D: .
J: TRBJ2-5
V: TRBV20-1
size: many
CDR3: CSASLQQETQYF
DNA: TGCAGTGCTAGCCTGCAGCAAGAGACCCAGTACTTC

length: 14
D: TRBD2
J: TRBJ2-7
V: TRBV10-2
size: many
CDR3: CASSTSGRIYEQYF
DNA: TGCGCCAGCAGTACTAGCGGGAGGATCTACGAGCAGTACTTC

length: 13
D: TRBD1
J: TRBJ1-5
V: TRBV30
size: many
CDR3: CAWTTTGGQPQHF
DNA: TGTGCCTGGACCACGACAGGGGGACAGCCCCAGCATTTT

length: 17
D: .
J: TRBJ1-5
V: TRBV19
size: once
CDR3: CASSIGYYEGSNQPQHF
DNA: TGTGCCAGTAGTATAGGGTACTACGAGGGGAGCAATCAGCCCCAGCATTTT

length: 22
D: TRBD2
J: TRBJ2-3
V: TRBV12-5
size: .
CDR3: CASGFTLDSTPGLAENGDTQYF
DNA: TGTGCTAGTGGTTTCACGCTCGACAGCACCCCGGGACTAGCGGAGAACGGGGATACGCAGTATTTT